A single sample gave rise to the 8 T cell receptor beta chains below, sequenced in a study of shared clonotypes between healthy human individuals. Data came from immunoSEQ multiplex PCR; TCRdb stores just in-frame clones and leaves some out. There are more than 900,000 clones in the sample; around 78% occur only once, and 0.55% to 0.7% lies in the top ten. Source material: memory CD4+ T cells from PBMCs. Regarding subset: CD45RA-negative fraction. Source of these receptors: a man younger than 30 in good health. Some clones in this sample may be carry-over from other donors' samples.

The count of this clone is one. The V gene is TRBV7-2, the J gene TRBJ1-5; 8 bases fit TRBD1. This CDR3 is 15 amino acids long. Per germline, CDR1 SGHTA and CDR2 FQGNSA. V lost 5 bases, J lost 4 bases, and 7 bases stayed unmatched. CDR3 sequence reads: CASSTQGARNQPQHF. The CDR3 coding sequence is TGTGCCAGCAGCACTCAGGGGGCGCGGAATCAGCCCCAGCATTTT.

This chain connects TRBV19 to TRBJ1-1, with D maybe TRBD1 (5 bases). The CDR3 has 14 amino acids. Germline loops: CDR1 LNHDA, CDR2 SQIVND (reference sequence). V was clipped by 8 bases and J by 0 bases, with 13 bases between them. CDR3 bases: TGTGCCAGTGGGAGGGGTAATCTGAACACTGAAGCTTTCTTT. Translation: CASGRGNLNTEAFF. The variable domain in full, with the rest retrieved from reference TRBV19 and TRBJ1-1, is DGGITQSPKYLFRKEGQNVTLSCEQNLNHDAMYWYRQDPGQGLRLIYYSQIVNDFQKGDIAEGYSVSREKKESFPLTVTSAQKNPTAFYLCASGRGNLNTEAFFGQGTRLTVV.

This clone came up a few times. V is TRBV30 and J is TRBJ1-3, with D perhaps TRBD1 (6 bases). This CDR3 is 14 amino acids long. Germline CDR1 is GTSNPN and CDR2 is SVGIG (reference sequence). The germline V and J ends were trimmed by 5 bases and 0 bases, with 11 bases remaining between them. CDR3 in amino acids: CAWQTGFSGNTIYF. CDR3 sequence (DNA): TGTGCCTGGCAGACAGGCTTCTCTGGAAACACCATATATTTT.

V is TRBV5-6 and J is TRBJ2-3; tentative D call: TRBD1 (6 bases). Per the germline V gene, CDR1 is SGHDT and CDR2 is YYEEEE. V was trimmed by 4 bases and J by 2 bases, leaving 11 bases between them. The CDR3 has 14 residues. The DNA of the CDR3 is TGTGCCAGCAGCCTTTGGGACACCACAGATACGCAGTATTTT. Translation gives CASSLWDTTDTQYF.

The chain uses TRBV11-2 and TRBJ2-7; perhaps TRBD1 as D (6 bases). V shed 5 bases and J shed 5 bases, with 16 bases lying between them. The CDR3 runs 14 residues. The germline V gene encodes CDR1 SGHAT and CDR2 FQNNGV. DNA for the CDR3: TGTGCCAGCAGCCAGACAGGAGGTAACCACGAGCAGTACTTC. It specifies CASSQTGGNHEQYF.

Only a few counts were recorded for this clone. The J gene is TRBJ1-5, the V gene TRBV7-7, with a weak D call TRBD1 (5 bases). The CDR3 is 14 residues long. Germline V gene lookup returns CDR1 SSHAT and CDR2 FNYEAQ (reference sequence). With 6 bases removed from V and 1 base from J, the gap between germline ends came to 10 bases. The CDR3 coding sequence is TGTGCCAGCAGAACCCGGGACAGCAATCAGCCCCAGCATTTT. Residues: CASRTRDSNQPQHF.

The chain recombines TRBV9 with TRBJ2-5, with a weak D call TRBD2 (5 bases). Germline assignment: CDR1 SGDLS and CDR2 YYNGEE. The CDR3 is 14 residues long. With 2 bases removed from V and 7 bases from J, the gap between germline ends came to 15 bases. DNA of the CDR3: TGTGCCAGCAGCGTTGGACTGGAGAGCAGGACCCAGTACTTC. It translates to CASSVGLESRTQYF.

V usage is TRBV5-6 and J usage is TRBJ2-1; TRBD1 matches 11 bases. Germline V gene lookup returns CDR1 SGHDT and CDR2 YYEEEE. This CDR3 region has 17 residues. V shed 2 bases and J 0 bases; nucleotides not matched to a gene: 4. The CDR3 region has the DNA TGTGCCAGCAGCTTCTACGGGACAGGGGGCTCCTACAATGAGCAGTTCTTC. It yields the protein CASSFYGTGGSYNEQFF. Full variable domain (outside the CDR3, taken from reference TRBV5-6 and TRBJ2-1): DAGVTQSPTHLIKTRGQQVTLRCSPKSGHDTVSWYQQALGQGPQFIFQYYEEEERQRGNFPDRFSGHQFPNYSSELNVNALLLGDSALYLCASSFYGTGGSYNEQFFGPGTRLTVL.